The subject of this entry is one TCR beta chain. What it binds is unknown. Produced via immunoSEQ multiplex PCR; TCRdb's table is partial and in-frame only. This table holds around 30,000 clones, around 80% found once. CDR1 SGHTA and CDR2 FQGTGA come from the germline V gene. The CDR3 totals 13 residues. Trimming removed 5 bases from V and 8 bases from J, with 15 bases in between. These data are taken from a study of pediatric ulcerative colitis. General study points: Ulcerative colitis patients shared more blood-rectal clones than controls. Total lymphocyte DNA, not sorted subsets, was the template. In rectum, acute severe colitis had expanded clones and less diversity. A couple of rectal clonotypes were found only in ulcerative colitis patients, all of them.

The sample comprised blood. This TCR was recovered from a boy aged 5-17 years with severe ulcerative colitis. The chain joins TRBV7-3 to TRBJ1-1; no reliable D call. CDR3 coding DNA: TGTGCCAGCAGCCTATTAGATGGGTTAGAAGCTTTCTTT. This encodes CASSLLDGLEAFF.